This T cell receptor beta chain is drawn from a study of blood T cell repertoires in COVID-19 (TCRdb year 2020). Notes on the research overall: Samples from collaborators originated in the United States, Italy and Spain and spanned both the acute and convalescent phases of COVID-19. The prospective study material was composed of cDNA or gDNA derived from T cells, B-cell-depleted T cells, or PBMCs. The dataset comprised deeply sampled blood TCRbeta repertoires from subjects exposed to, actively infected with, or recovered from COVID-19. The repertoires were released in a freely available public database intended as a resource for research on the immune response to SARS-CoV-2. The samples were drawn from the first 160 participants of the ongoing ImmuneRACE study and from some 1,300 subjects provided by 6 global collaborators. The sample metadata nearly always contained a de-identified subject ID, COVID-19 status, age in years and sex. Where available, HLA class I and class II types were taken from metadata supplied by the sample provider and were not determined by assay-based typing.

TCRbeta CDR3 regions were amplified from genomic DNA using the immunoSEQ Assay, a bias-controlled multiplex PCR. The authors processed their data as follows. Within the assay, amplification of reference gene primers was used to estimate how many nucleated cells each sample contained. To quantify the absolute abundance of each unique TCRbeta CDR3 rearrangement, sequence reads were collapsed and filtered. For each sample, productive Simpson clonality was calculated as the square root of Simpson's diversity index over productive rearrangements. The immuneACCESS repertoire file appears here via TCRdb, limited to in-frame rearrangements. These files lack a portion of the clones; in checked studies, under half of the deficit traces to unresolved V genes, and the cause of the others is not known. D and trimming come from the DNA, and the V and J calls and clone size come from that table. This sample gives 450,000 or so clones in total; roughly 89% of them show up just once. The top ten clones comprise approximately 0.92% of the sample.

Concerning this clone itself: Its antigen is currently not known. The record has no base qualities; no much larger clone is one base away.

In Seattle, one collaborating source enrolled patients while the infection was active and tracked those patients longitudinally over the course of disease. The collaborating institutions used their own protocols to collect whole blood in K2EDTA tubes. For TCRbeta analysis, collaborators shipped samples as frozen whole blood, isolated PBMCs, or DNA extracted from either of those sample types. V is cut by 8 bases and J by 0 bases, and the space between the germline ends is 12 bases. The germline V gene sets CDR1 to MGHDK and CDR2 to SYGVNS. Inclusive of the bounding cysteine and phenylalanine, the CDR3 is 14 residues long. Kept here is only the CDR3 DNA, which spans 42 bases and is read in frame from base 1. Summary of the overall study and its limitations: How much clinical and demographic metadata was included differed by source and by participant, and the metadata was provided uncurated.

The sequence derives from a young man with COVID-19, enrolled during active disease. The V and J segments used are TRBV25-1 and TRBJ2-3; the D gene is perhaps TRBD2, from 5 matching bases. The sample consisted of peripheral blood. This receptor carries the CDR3 CASPREGSTDTQYF. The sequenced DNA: TGTGCCAGCCCTCGGGAAGGGAGCACAGATACGCAGTATTTT.